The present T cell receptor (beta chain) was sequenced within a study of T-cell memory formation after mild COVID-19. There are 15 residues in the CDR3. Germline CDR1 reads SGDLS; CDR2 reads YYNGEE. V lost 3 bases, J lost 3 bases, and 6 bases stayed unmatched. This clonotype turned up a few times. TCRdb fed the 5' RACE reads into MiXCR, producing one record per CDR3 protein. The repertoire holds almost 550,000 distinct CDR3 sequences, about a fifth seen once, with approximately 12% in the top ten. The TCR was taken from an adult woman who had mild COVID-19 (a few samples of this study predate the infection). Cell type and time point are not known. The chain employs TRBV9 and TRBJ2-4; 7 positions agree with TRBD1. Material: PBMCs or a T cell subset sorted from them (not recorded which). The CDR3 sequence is CASSADRRYKNIQYF. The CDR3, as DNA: TGTGCCAGCAGCGCGGACAGGAGATACAAAAACATTCAGTACTTC.